What follows is one T cell receptor (beta chain) and its context. Its antigen remains unidentified. There are no base qualities to consult, and no much larger clone falls within one base. The data are from a study of OX40 agonist ivuxolimab in advanced cancers. With respect to the entire study: The costimulatory receptor OX40 (CD134) was targeted by ivuxolimab, a fully human IgG2 agonistic monoclonal antibody. Prior anti-PD-1, anti-PD-L1 or anti-CTLA-4 therapy was permitted, and checkpoint inhibitors had been received by under 50% of dose-escalation patients. The point of sequencing TCRbeta in the periphery was to test whether ivuxolimab changed TCR sequence diversity and drove clonal T-cell expansion. In the dose-escalation cohort, about four fifths of patients were male, and the mean age was around 60 years with a range of about 23 to 79. Intravenous ivuxolimab was administered to patients every 2 weeks at six dose levels: 0.01, 0.1, 0.3, 1.5, 3 and 10 mg/kg. Of the approximately 54 patients in dose escalation, some 19 had hepatocellular carcinoma, some 15 had melanoma, 9 had renal cell carcinoma and 9 had head and neck cancer. The paper reports the monotherapy dose-escalation portion (N of about 50 patients) of the phase I ivuxolimab trial. Partial responses occurred in three dose-escalation patients: two with cutaneous melanoma and one with hepatocellular carcinoma. The investigation overall reported the following: The antigen specificity of the clonally expanded peripheral T cells was not determined. After ivuxolimab, expanded clones were on average more numerous among CD8+ T cells than among CD4+ T cells. Low levels of normalized T-cell clonal expansion were also seen in some nonresponding patients. Clonal expansion of both CD4+ and CD8+ blood T cells was observed from baseline to week 6 at doses 0.1 to 3.0 mg/kg. In the 0.1-3.0 mg/kg groups, partial responders had among the lowest normalized peripheral clonal expansion, particularly in CD8+ T cells.

Genomic DNA was extracted from sorted cells for sequencing of the TCRbeta CDR3 region. TCRbeta CDR3 regions were sequenced using the immunoSEQ Assay. TCRdb retrieved this table from immuneACCESS and kept in-frame rearrangements only. Not all clones are present; in checked studies, unresolved V genes account for under half, and no reason is known for the remainder. This sample comprises fewer than 65,000 clones, about 87% of them detected only once. Approximately 2% of the sample is in the top ten clones. Patients with autoimmune disease history or receiving systemic immunosuppression were excluded from the trial. Peripheral blood for TCR sequencing was drawn from every dose cohort at baseline, at cycle 4 day 1 and at cycle 7 day 1. The samples were drawn from a first-in-human, open-label, multicenter phase I dose-escalation trial of ivuxolimab. Adults with locally advanced or metastatic head and neck squamous cell, hepatocellular, melanoma or renal cell carcinoma were enrolled in the trial. Before TCR sequencing, CD4+ T cells and CD8+ T cells were sorted from peripheral blood as separate populations.

Sequencing used CD4+ or CD8+ T cells sorted from blood, obtained in a trial of the OX40 agonist ivuxolimab. The source is an adult with an advanced solid tumor such as melanoma, head and neck, liver or kidney cancer.

The CDR3 protein is CASSTPPGAPLAKNIQYF. The bases read TGTGCCAGCAGCACCCCTCCCGGGGCACCACTAGCCAAAAACATTCAGTACTTC. The sequence links TRBV5-6 to TRBJ2-4; the D element might be TRBD1 or TRBD2, as each aligns at 5 bases. As encoded in the germline V gene, CDR1 is SGHDT while CDR2 is YYEEEE. The CDR3 holds 18 amino acids from the cysteine to the phenylalanine. Here the CDR3 DNA is all that survives: 54 bases in frame from base 1. Between the V and J ends, shortened by 4 bases and 0 bases respectively, the junction contains 20 bases.